Following are 24 T cell receptor beta chains from one sample sequenced in a study of blood T cell repertoires in COVID-19. The repertoire was sequenced with immunoSEQ multiplex PCR; TCRdb's copy has only in-frame clones and lacks some. This sample has over 150,000 clones, with roughly 80% found just once. Sequencing was performed on PBMCs or T cells enriched from blood (not recorded which). These receptor sequences come from a man aged 35 to 55 who had recovered from COVID-19.

The gene calls are TRBV9 and TRBJ1-2; 7 bases are shared with TRBD1. Trimming at V came to 4 bases and at J to 0 bases, leaving 6 bases not matched to a gene. Germline assignment: CDR1 SGDLS and CDR2 YYNGEE. The CDR3 runs 15 residues. CDR3 nucleotide sequence: TGTGCCAGCAGCCCGCGGGACAGCTCTAACTATGGCTACACCTTC. Protein sequence: CASSPRDSSNYGYTF.

This chain uses TRBV28 with TRBJ1-3; D is undetermined. CDR1 is MDHEN and CDR2 is SYDVKM in the germline V gene. V lost 5 bases to trimming and J lost 3 bases, with 14 bases between them. The CDR3 is 15 amino acids. CDR3: CASSSREVFGNTIYF. DNA for the CDR3: TGTGCCAGCAGTAGTCGAGAAGTTTTTGGAAACACCATATATTTT.

The chain combines TRBV2 with TRBJ2-1; D is ambiguous. V shed 1 base and J shed 7 bases, with 11 bases lying between them. The germline gives CDR1 SNHLY, CDR2 FYNNEI. This CDR3 comprises 14 residues. CDR3 nucleotides: TGTGCCAGCAGTGAAGGAGCGTTGCGGAATGAGCAGTTCTTC. Translated, it gives CASSEGALRNEQFF.

The gene calls are TRBV7-2 and TRBJ2-7; 7 bases are shared with TRBD1. Germline V lookup: CDR1 SGHTA, CDR2 FQGNSA. V trimming: 5 bases; J trimming: 8 bases; junction bases outside the gene matches: 9. The CDR3 has 13 residues. This CDR3 is CASSIQTGTKQYV. The CDR3 region has the DNA TGTGCCAGCAGCATACAGACAGGGACGAAGCAGTACGTC.

The rearrangement uses TRBV12-3 or TRBV12-4 and TRBJ1-5, with 9 bases lining up with TRBD1. The J segment lost 5 bases and the V segment lost 5 bases, leaving 1 base of the junction unmatched. The CDR3 is 13 residues long. CDR3 amino acids: CASSGTGYQPQHF. In DNA, the CDR3 is TGTGCCAGCAGTGGGACAGGGTATCAGCCCCAGCATTTT.

This clone was seen a handful of times. The chain employs TRBV5-1 and TRBJ2-2; TRBD2 agrees at 9 bases. V lost 5 bases, J lost 2 bases, and 16 bases stayed unmatched. The CDR3 sequence is 19 residues long. Germline V lookup: CDR1 SGHRS, CDR2 YFSETQ. The CDR3 loop is CASSNEFSGSLRNTGELFF. CDR3 bases: TGCGCCAGCAGTAACGAGTTTAGCGGGAGTCTCCGAAACACCGGGGAGCTGTTTTTT.

The table lists this clone with a count of one. The chain is built from TRBV5-8 and TRBJ1-1; 9 bases align to TRBD1. The CDR3 loop spans 15 amino acids. Germline V CDR1 and CDR2: SGHTS, YDEGEE. The V segment lost 0 bases and the J segment 3 bases; nucleotides outside the gene matches: 3. CDR3 sequence reads: CASSLGTGVYTEAFF. In DNA, the CDR3 is TGTGCCAGCAGCTTGGGGACAGGGGTGTACACTGAAGCTTTCTTT. Complete variable domain (other parts from reference TRBV5-8 and TRBJ1-1): EAGVTQSPTHLIKTRGQQATLRCSPISGHTSVYWYQQALGLGLQFLLWYDEGEERNRGNFPPRFSGRQFPNYSSELNVNALELEDSALYLCASSLGTGVYTEAFFGQGTRLTVV.

This clone was counted only a few times. The V call is TRBV3-1 (or the pseudogene TRBV3-2), the J call TRBJ1-2; a weak D match, TRBD1 (5 bases). The germline CDR1 and CDR2 sequences are LGHDT and YNNKEL (reference sequence). There are 15 residues in the CDR3. V was trimmed by 4 bases and J by 6 bases, leaving 18 bases between them. CDR3 protein: CASSRLGAFGHGYTF. CDR3 DNA sequence: TGTGCCAGCAGCCGTCTAGGGGCTTTCGGTCATGGCTACACCTTC.

The V call is TRBV24-1, the J call TRBJ2-1; TRBD2 might be the D (5 bases). This CDR3 has 14 amino acids. Trimming took 3 bases from V and 3 from J, leaving 8 bases between them. The germline CDR1 and CDR2 sequences are KGHDR and SFDVKD. Written as DNA, the CDR3 is TGTGCCACCAGTGATGGCGGACTCTACAATGAGCAGTTCTTC. Its translation: CATSDGGLYNEQFF.

The chain has TRBV2 and TRBJ1-1; D is perhaps TRBD1 (5 bases). The germline V gene encodes CDR1 SNHLY and CDR2 FYNNEI. V was shortened by 5 bases and J by 3 bases, with 10 bases between the two germline ends. The CDR3 length is 13 residues. The CDR3 DNA follows: TGTGCCAGCAGTCTCGACAGATACACTGAAGCTTTCTTT. Translating gives CASSLDRYTEAFF.

The chain uses TRBV27 and TRBJ2-1; 8 nucleotides match TRBD2. Germline CDR1 is MNHEY and CDR2 is SMNVEV (reference sequence). This CDR3 comprises 16 residues. Trimming cost V 6 bases and J 6 bases; bases outside gene matches: 13. The DNA of the CDR3 is TGTGCCAGCAGCCCCCGTCTGGGACTAGTTGCCAATGAGCAGTTCTTC. Amino acid sequence: CASSPRLGLVANEQFF.

The chain combines TRBV6-1 with TRBJ2-1, with 10 bases matching TRBD2. The J segment lost 3 bases and the V segment lost 1 base, leaving 0 bases of the junction unmatched. This CDR3 has 15 residues. Germline CDR1 reads MNHNS; CDR2 reads SASEGT. The CDR3 DNA sequence: TGTGCCAGCAGTGAAGGGACTAGCGGCTACAATGAGCAGTTCTTC. Translated, it gives CASSEGTSGYNEQFF.

The chain combines TRBV7-2 with TRBJ2-3; a possible D gene is TRBD1 (6 bases). V was pared by 5 bases and J by 0 bases, with 9 bases between. The CDR3 is 14 residues long. Germline CDR1 SGHTA, CDR2 FQGNSA. In DNA, the CDR3 is TGTGCCAGCAGCCCTGGACAGAGCACAGATACGCAGTATTTT. It encodes CASSPGQSTDTQYF.

The gene calls are TRBV23-1 and TRBJ1-2; unclear D gene. TRBV23-1 is an open reading frame, and its role is uncertain. This CDR3 has 14 amino acids. The V and J ends lost 4 bases and 4 bases respectively, with 13 bases between them. CDR3 nucleotides: TGCGCCAGCAGTCTCTTGACGGGGAGCTATGGCTACACCTTC. Translating it yields CASSLLTGSYGYTF.

V usage is TRBV2 and J usage is TRBJ1-6; no firm D call. Deletions cut 1 base from V and 4 bases from J, with 8 bases between. The CDR3 contains 15 residues. CDR1 is SNHLY and CDR2 is FYNNEI in the germline V gene. The chain's CDR3 is CASSEEGAYNSPLHF. CDR3 in DNA: TGTGCCAGCAGTGAAGAGGGAGCTTATAATTCACCCCTCCACTTT.

The chain employs TRBV6-4 and TRBJ2-1; D might be TRBD2 (6 bases). Trimming shortened V by 3 bases and J by 13 bases, and 16 bases separated the two germline ends. Germline V gives CDR1 MRHNA, CDR2 SNTAGT. There are 13 residues in the CDR3. CDR3 sequence: CASSEVEGTHQFF. The DNA for the CDR3 is TGTGCCAGCAGTGAAGTGGAGGGGACGCATCAGTTCTTC.

In its sample, this clone was seen a few times. The genes are TRBV7-9 and TRBJ1-2; TRBD1 might be the D (5 bases). The V end lost 1 base, the J end lost 7 bases, and 10 bases lay between the germline ends. The CDR3 totals 13 residues. Germline CDR1 is SEHNR and CDR2 is FQNEAQ (reference sequence). The CDR3 here is CASSLDGGGGYTF. The CDR3 DNA is TGTGCCAGCAGCTTAGATGGGGGAGGTGGCTACACCTTC.

The rearrangement links TRBV27 to TRBJ2-7; TRBD2 agrees at 9 bases. This CDR3 contains 14 residues. V lost 2 bases and J lost 4; bases outside the gene matches: 3. Germline V gene data show CDR1 as MNHEY and CDR2 as SMNVEV (reference sequence). The DNA of the CDR3 is TGTGCCAGCAGTTTAATAGCGGGAGTTTACGAGCAGTACTTC. Translation gives CASSLIAGVYEQYF.

This chain links TRBV5-1 with TRBJ1-1, with 8 bases identical to TRBD1. Looked up from germline, CDR1 is SGHRS and CDR2 is YFSETQ. V was pared by 3 bases and J by 4 bases, with 5 bases of the junction left unmatched. There are 14 residues in the CDR3. The CDR3 loop is CASSWTGWGTEAFF. In DNA, the CDR3 is TGCGCCAGCAGCTGGACAGGGTGGGGCACTGAAGCTTTCTTT.

This clone appeared a few times. The chain employs TRBV4-3 and TRBJ2-1; 10 bases map to TRBD2. V trimming: 4 bases; J trimming: 2 bases; junction bases outside the gene matches: 5. CDR1 is LGHNA, CDR2 YSLEER, per germline. This CDR3 spans 16 amino acids. The CDR3 DNA follows: TGCGCCAGCAGCCGGACTAGCGGAGAACCCTACAATGAGCAGTTCTTC. Translating gives CASSRTSGEPYNEQFF.

The chain couples TRBV9 to TRBJ2-1, with TRBD1 identical over 7 bases. The V segment lost 6 bases and the J segment 6 bases; nucleotides outside the gene matches: 9. Germline assignment: CDR1 SGDLS and CDR2 YYNGEE. This CDR3 has 14 residues. CDR3 sequence reads: CASTPGQTINEQFF. Written as DNA, the CDR3 is TGTGCCAGCACCCCGGGACAGACTATCAATGAGCAGTTCTTC. Supplemented by reference TRBV9 and TRBJ2-1, the full variable domain reads DSGVTQTPKHLITATGQRVTLRCSPRSGDLSVYWYQQSLDQGLQFLIQYYNGEERAKGNILERFSAQQFPDLHSELNLSSLELGDSALYFCASTPGQTINEQFFGPGTRLTVL.

The CDR3 spells CASSFTGTPGNQPQHF. In DNA, the CDR3 is TGTGCCAGCAGCTTTACGGGTACCCCGGGCAATCAGCCCCAGCATTTT. The rearrangement links TRBV7-9 to TRBJ1-5; D unclear. In germline, CDR1 is SEHNR, CDR2 FQNEAQ (reference sequence). This CDR3 spans 16 amino acids. Trimming took off 3 bases at V and 2 bases at J, with 14 bases between the two ends.

J is TRBJ2-1 and V is TRBV9; 12 nucleotides match TRBD2. Germline CDR1 and CDR2: SGDLS and YYNGEE. J gave up 8 bases and V 4 bases, and 7 bases lay outside the gene matches. There are 15 residues in the CDR3. CDR3 residues: CASSPPSGRVDEQFF. DNA of the CDR3: TGTGCCAGCAGCCCGCCTAGCGGGAGGGTCGATGAGCAGTTCTTC.

V is TRBV6-5 and J is TRBJ1-5; D is ambiguous. This CDR3 comprises 13 residues. Germline values: CDR1 MNHEY, CDR2 SVGAGI. Trimming stripped 2 bases from V and 5 bases from J, with 7 bases between. The CDR3 nucleotides are TGTGCCAGCAGTTACAGGGAGGATCAGCCCCAGCATTTT. Its protein is CASSYREDQPQHF.